Listed below are T cell receptor beta chains from one sample, sequenced in a study of shared clonotypes between healthy human individuals. Using immunoSEQ multiplex PCR, the repertoire was profiled, and TCRdb retains in-frame clones only, with some absent. The data hold over a million clones, with around 97% observed a single time. Sequencing was performed on naive CD4+ T cells sorted from blood. Every receptor here comes from a man between 25 and 39 years old in good health. Each CDR3 is given with its conserved first and last residue. D genes are given only for firm matches. For some rows the clone size is stated as once, few or many, or as a class when expanded; others skip it.

CDR3 DNA: TGTGCCAGCAGCCCCCGAGGCGGGACTACTGGGGCCAACGTCCTGACTTTC
CDR3 protein: CASSPRGGTTGANVLTF
V gene: TRBV14
D gene: TRBD2
J gene: TRBJ2-6
clone size: NA

CDR3 DNA: TGTGCCAGCAGCGTTGACCGCCACGGGTATGGCTACACCTTC
CDR3 protein: CASSVDRHGYGYTF
V gene: TRBV5-6
D gene: NA
J gene: TRBJ1-2
clone size: NA

CDR3 DNA: TGTGCCAGCAGTTTAGACCCCTACAATGAGCAGTTCTTC
CDR3 protein: CASSLDPYNEQFF
V gene: TRBV27
D gene: NA
J gene: TRBJ2-1
clone size: NA

CDR3 DNA: TGTGCCAGCAGCGTTCAGGCCTATAATGGGTATGGCTACACCTTC
CDR3 protein: CASSVQAYNGYGYTF
V gene: TRBV11-2
D gene: NA
J gene: TRBJ1-2
clone size: NA

CDR3 DNA: TGTGCCAGCAGTTTATTAACGGATACGCAGTATTTT
CDR3 protein: CASSLLTDTQYF
V gene: TRBV28
D gene: NA
J gene: TRBJ2-3
clone size: NA

CDR3 DNA: TGTGCCAGCAGCTTAAGACAAGAGACCCAGTACTTC
CDR3 protein: CASSLRQETQYF
V gene: TRBV7-9
D gene: NA
J gene: TRBJ2-5
clone size: NA

CDR3 DNA: TGTGCCAGCAGTTTAAGGTCGCCCTGGGGCAATCAGCCCCAGCATTTT
CDR3 protein: CASSLRSPWGNQPQHF
V gene: TRBV27
D gene: NA
J gene: TRBJ1-5
clone size: NA

CDR3 DNA: TGTGCCAGTAGTATAGATAGCTGGCAGGCCTATGGCTACACCTTC
CDR3 protein: CASSIDSWQAYGYTF
V gene: TRBV19
D gene: NA
J gene: TRBJ1-2
clone size: NA

CDR3 DNA: TGTGCCAGCTCACCTTGGACAGGCACTAACACTGAAGCTTTCTTT
CDR3 protein: CASSPWTGTNTEAFF
V gene: TRBV18
D gene: TRBD1
J gene: TRBJ1-1
clone size: NA

CDR3 DNA: TGTGCCAGCAGCTTTGCAAGAAACACTGAAGCTTTCTTT
CDR3 protein: CASSFARNTEAFF
V gene: TRBV7-2
D gene: NA
J gene: TRBJ1-1
clone size: NA

CDR3 DNA: TGTGCCAGCAGCGTCCAGGGACTAGCGGGAAACAATGAGCAGTTCTTC
CDR3 protein: CASSVQGLAGNNEQFF
V gene: TRBV7-9
D gene: TRBD2
J gene: TRBJ2-1
clone size: once

CDR3 DNA: TGTGCCAGTAGTTTCCTAAGCGGGAGCGCCCAATACGAGCAGTACTTC
CDR3 protein: CASSFLSGSAQYEQYF
V gene: TRBV19
D gene: TRBD2
J gene: TRBJ2-7
clone size: NA

CDR3 DNA: TGTGCCAGCAGCGTAGCAGCTAGCGGGGGGACCTACAATGAGCAGTTCTTC
CDR3 protein: CASSVAASGGTYNEQFF
V gene: TRBV9
D gene: TRBD2
J gene: TRBJ2-1
clone size: NA

CDR3 DNA: TGTGCCAGCAGCCGATCAGGGGGGCCCTACGAGCAGTACTTC
CDR3 protein: CASSRSGGPYEQYF
V gene: TRBV7-6
D gene: NA
J gene: TRBJ2-7
clone size: NA

CDR3 DNA: TGTGCCAGCAGCCCAGGGGGGGCGGGCCTCTCCTACGAGCAGTACTTC
CDR3 protein: CASSPGGAGLSYEQYF
V gene: TRBV28
D gene: NA
J gene: TRBJ2-7
clone size: NA

CDR3 DNA: TGTGCCAGCAGTTTAGCGGGCGAACCTTACAATGAGCAGTTCTTC
CDR3 protein: CASSLAGEPYNEQFF
V gene: TRBV28
D gene: NA
J gene: TRBJ2-1
clone size: NA

CDR3 DNA: TGCGCCAGCAGCTTGTTGGGACAGGGGAACACTGAAGCTTTCTTT
CDR3 protein: CASSLLGQGNTEAFF
V gene: TRBV5-1
D gene: TRBD1
J gene: TRBJ1-1
clone size: NA

CDR3 DNA: TGTGCCAGCAGCACAGCGGCGGGAGGGGTGGAGACGCAGTATTTT
CDR3 protein: CASSTAAGGVETQYF
V gene: TRBV9
D gene: TRBD2
J gene: TRBJ2-3
clone size: NA

CDR3 DNA: TGTGCCAGCAGCGTAGGTGGGGTCTATGAGCAGTTCTTC
CDR3 protein: CASSVGGVYEQFF
V gene: TRBV9
D gene: NA
J gene: TRBJ2-1
clone size: once

CDR3 DNA: TGTGCCAGCGAAGATAATGAGCAGTTCTTC
CDR3 protein: CASEDNEQFF
V gene: TRBV2
D gene: NA
J gene: TRBJ2-1
clone size: NA

CDR3 DNA: TGCGCCAGCAGCCAAGTTGTCGGGACAGGGATGGACGAGCAGTACTTC
CDR3 protein: CASSQVVGTGMDEQYF
V gene: TRBV4-1
D gene: TRBD1
J gene: TRBJ2-7
clone size: once

CDR3 DNA: TGTGCCAGCACCCGAAGGGTTTACTACGAGCAGTACTTC
CDR3 protein: CASTRRVYYEQYF
V gene: TRBV2
D gene: NA
J gene: TRBJ2-7
clone size: NA